Listed below are T cell receptor beta chains from one sample, sequenced in a study of T cell responses to AZD1222 COVID-19 vaccine. Data came from immunoSEQ multiplex PCR; TCRdb stores just in-frame clones and leaves some out. Altogether 150,000 to 200,000 clones are present, approximately 90% being singletons, with the ten largest covering roughly 6%. Sequenced here: peripheral blood, sampled on day 0 of AZD1222 vaccination. Source of these receptors: an adult in good health. Both conserved end residues are part of each CDR3. A D gene is named only where the DNA matches it firmly. The size field is filled for only some rows; it gives once, few, many or a size class.

clone_size,j_call,d_call,v_call,cdr3_nt,cdr3_aa
-,TRBJ1-5,-,TRBV27,TGTGCCAGCAGTTCCTATACAGGGCCGGTAAACAGCAATCAGCCCCAGCATTTT,CASSSYTGPVNSNQPQHF
-,TRBJ1-4,TRBD1,TRBV19,TGTGCCAGTAGTAGGCGCACAGGGGCCAACTCGGGTGAAAAACTGTTTTTT,CASSRRTGANSGEKLFF
-,TRBJ1-6,TRBD1,TRBV7-9,TGTGCCAGCAGCTTAAGGGACAGGGATTCACCCCTCCACTTT,CASSLRDRDSPLHF
-,TRBJ1-2,-,TRBV19,TGTGCCAGTAGTATTCAATCGGGGACGGGTTCCTATGGCTACACCTTC,CASSIQSGTGSYGYTF
-,TRBJ2-1,TRBD2,TRBV3-1/TRBV3-2,TGTGCCAGCAGCCCCACCGCCGGCGGGGGGGATCTATTCAATGAGCAGTTCTTC,CASSPTAGGGDLFNEQFF
-,TRBJ2-3,TRBD1,TRBV19,TGTGCCAGTAGTACGACCGGGACAGGGCAGGCAGATACGCAGTATTTT,CASSTTGTGQADTQYF
few,TRBJ2-4,TRBD2,TRBV14,TGTGCCAGCAGCCTCTGCCCCTGGCGGGGGGACGACAAAAACATTCAGTACTTC,CASSLCPWRGDDKNIQYF
-,TRBJ2-4,-,TRBV5-6,TGTGCCAGCAGCCCCCAAACCAAAAACATTCAGTACTTC,CASSPQTKNIQYF
-,TRBJ2-7,-,TRBV6-2/TRBV6-3,TGTGCCAGCAGCTTCGAACAGGGTCGACAGTACTTC,CASSFEQGRQYF
few,TRBJ2-3,-,TRBV30,TGTGCCTGGAGTCCGGGTCTCAGCCCAGATACGCAGTATTTT,CAWSPGLSPDTQYF
-,TRBJ2-5,TRBD2,TRBV7-9,TGTGCCAGCAGCTTAGAGGCTAGCGGGGAGGGAGAGACCCAGTACTTC,CASSLEASGEGETQYF
many,TRBJ1-2,TRBD1,TRBV6-4,TGTGCCAGCAGTGACGGCGGGACAGGGGAGGGCTACACCTTC,CASSDGGTGEGYTF
few,TRBJ2-2,-,TRBV19,TGTGCCAGTGCGAGGGAGGCCGGGGAGCTGTTTTTT,CASAREAGELFF
-,TRBJ2-5,-,TRBV5-1,TGCGCCAGCAGCTCGGACATGTGGACCCAGTACTTC,CASSSDMWTQYF
-,TRBJ1-5,-,TRBV19,TGTGCCAGTAGTATTCTTTGGGGGAGAAATCAGCCCCAGCATTTT,CASSILWGRNQPQHF
-,TRBJ2-3,-,TRBV7-9,TGTGCCAGCAGCTTAACAGGGAGAGTCACAGATACGCAGTATTTT,CASSLTGRVTDTQYF
-,TRBJ2-6,TRBD2,TRBV10-3,TGTGCCATCAGTGAGTCTAGGGAGGGTTCTGGGGCCAACGTCCTGACTTTC,CAISESREGSGANVLTF
-,TRBJ1-4,-,TRBV6-5,TGTGCCATCAGAGCAGGTTTTAATGAAAAACTGTTTTTT,CAIRAGFNEKLFF
-,TRBJ2-2,TRBD1,TRBV24-1,TGTGCCACCGGGGACAGGGGTATTACCGGGGAGCTGTTTTTT,CATGDRGITGELFF
-,TRBJ2-2,-,TRBV6-5,TGTGCCAGCCAGAGTACAGGGAACACCGGGGAGCTGTTTTTT,CASQSTGNTGELFF
once,TRBJ2-3,-,TRBV2,TGTGCCAGCAGTGGGTACACAGATACGCAGTATTTT,CASSGYTDTQYF
-,TRBJ1-2,-,TRBV28,TGTGCCAGCAGTCAAACACTCAACTATGGCTACACCTTC,CASSQTLNYGYTF
-,TRBJ2-1,-,TRBV25-1,TGTGCCAGCAGTCCTCAGGGGTCCACCTACAATGAGCAGTTCTTC,CASSPQGSTYNEQFF
-,TRBJ2-2,-,TRBV27,TGTGCCAGCCGTTCGGAGGGGAGCGGGACAGCGAACACCGGGGAGCTGTTTTTT,CASRSEGSGTANTGELFF
-,TRBJ2-7,-,TRBV29-1,TGCAGCGTTGAAGAGGGGAGGGAGCAGTACTTC,CSVEEGREQYF
-,TRBJ2-1,-,TRBV10-1,TGCGCCAGCAGTGTCCAGGGTAACCCCAATGAGCAGTTCTTC,CASSVQGNPNEQFF
-,TRBJ2-1,TRBD2,TRBV27,TGTGCCAGCAGTCCCGCCGGGACTAGCGGGAGTTATGAGCAGTTCTTC,CASSPAGTSGSYEQFF
-,TRBJ2-1,TRBD1,TRBV5-1,TGCGCCAGCAGCTTTGGGGGACAGATGAGTTCCTACAATGAGCAGTTCTTC,CASSFGGQMSSYNEQFF
-,TRBJ2-1,TRBD2,TRBV30,TGTGCCTGGAGGACTAGCGGGAGGGTCTACAATGAGCAGTTCTTC,CAWRTSGRVYNEQFF
-,TRBJ1-5,-,TRBV21-1,TGTGCCAGCAGCAAAGAGTCAGGGGTTAATCAGCCCCAGCATTTT,CASSKESGVNQPQHF
-,TRBJ1-2,-,TRBV10-3,TGTGCCATCAGTGAGTCAAGGCAGGGTAGAAGCTACACCTTC,CAISESRQGRSYTF
-,TRBJ2-2,-,TRBV5-1,TGCGCCAGCAGTCGTCAGCAGGGAGGCACCGGGGAGCTGTTTTTT,CASSRQQGGTGELFF
-,TRBJ2-7,-,TRBV6-5,TGTGCCAGCAGTCGGGGGAAGAACGAGCAGTACTTC,CASSRGKNEQYF
once,TRBJ2-6,-,TRBV19,TGTGCCAGTAGACGGACTGGGGCCAACGTCCTGACTTTC,CASRRTGANVLTF
-,TRBJ1-5,TRBD1,TRBV27,TGTGCCAGCAGCCTGACAGGGATAAATCAGCCCCAGCATTTT,CASSLTGINQPQHF
-,TRBJ2-3,-,TRBV12-3/TRBV12-4,TGTGCCAGCAGGACCTCTAGAACAGATACGCAGTATTTT,CASRTSRTDTQYF
-,TRBJ1-1,-,TRBV19,TGTGCCAGTAGTATTGAGGGACTACTACACTTT,CASSIEGLLHF